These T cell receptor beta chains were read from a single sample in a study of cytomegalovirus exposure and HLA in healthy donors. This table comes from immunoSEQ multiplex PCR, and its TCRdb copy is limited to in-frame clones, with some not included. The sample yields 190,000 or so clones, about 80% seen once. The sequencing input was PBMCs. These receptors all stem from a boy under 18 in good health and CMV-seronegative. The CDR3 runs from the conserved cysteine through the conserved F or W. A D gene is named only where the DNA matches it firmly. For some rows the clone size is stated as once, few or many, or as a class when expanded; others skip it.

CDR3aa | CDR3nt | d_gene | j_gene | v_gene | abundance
CASSLTGGYTF | TGCGCCAGCAGCTTAACCGGTGGCTACACCTTC | - | TRBJ1-2 | TRBV5-1 | -
CASSKRDSGTGELFF | TGTGCCAGCAGCAAGCGGGACTCCGGAACCGGGGAGCTGTTTTTT | TRBD2 | TRBJ2-2 | TRBV7-8 | -
CASSLYGLRVRQETQYF | TGTGCCAGCAGCTTATACGGGTTGAGGGTGAGGCAAGAGACCCAGTACTTC | - | TRBJ2-5 | TRBV7-9 | -
CASSQDFDLVQSTYEQYF | TGCGCCAGCAGCCAAGACTTCGATTTAGTACAGTCGACCTACGAGCAGTACTTC | - | TRBJ2-7 | TRBV4-3 | -
CASSPWDRGEITEAFF | TGCGCCAGCAGCCCCTGGGACAGGGGCGAGATCACTGAAGCTTTCTTT | TRBD1 | TRBJ1-1 | TRBV5-1 | -
CASSVGRQGANEKLFF | TGTGCCAGCAGCGTAGGAAGGCAGGGGGCTAATGAAAAACTGTTTTTT | TRBD1 | TRBJ1-4 | TRBV9 | -
CASSLFRQGGAPF | TGTGCCAGCAGCTTATTCCGACAGGGGGGGGCCCCCTTC | TRBD1 | TRBJ1-2 | TRBV5-5 | -
CASSRLAGVNEQFF | TGCGCCAGCAGTAGGCTAGCGGGAGTGAATGAGCAGTTCTTC | TRBD2 | TRBJ2-1 | TRBV4-3 | -
CASSATTSTETQYF | TGTGCCAGCAGCGCTACTACTAGCACGGAGACCCAGTACTTC | - | TRBJ2-5 | TRBV9 | -
CASSLYNTGQETQYF | TGCGCCAGCAGCTTGTATAACACAGGGCAAGAGACCCAGTACTTC | - | TRBJ2-5 | TRBV5-1 | -
CASSFPSGGSYEQYF | TGTGCCAGCAGCTTCCCGTCAGGGGGCAGCTACGAGCAGTACTTC | TRBD1 | TRBJ2-7 | TRBV11-3 | -
CAIRRDRLLNYGYTF | TGTGCCATCAGGAGGGACAGGTTACTCAACTATGGCTACACCTTC | TRBD1 | TRBJ1-2 | TRBV10-3 | -
CATSRSRTEEKLFF | TGTGCCACCAGCAGATCCCGGACTGAAGAAAAACTGTTTTTT | - | TRBJ1-4 | TRBV15 | few
CASSTQQTETYEQFF | TGTGCCAGCAGCACCCAACAAACAGAAACCTATGAGCAGTTCTTC | - | TRBJ2-1 | TRBV21-1 | -
CASSLGQTGELFF | TGTGCCAGCAGCTTAGGGCAGACCGGGGAGCTGTTTTTT | - | TRBJ2-2 | TRBV7-2 | -
CAWSTGNNQPQHF | TGTGCCTGGAGTACAGGGAACAATCAGCCCCAGCATTTT | - | TRBJ1-5 | TRBV30 | -
CASSPQTGVNYGYTF | TGTGCCAGCAGCCCCCAAACAGGGGTTAACTATGGCTACACCTTC | TRBD1 | TRBJ1-2 | TRBV6-5 | -
CASSDRGLAKNIQYF | TGTGCCAGCAGTGACAGGGGGCTAGCCAAAAACATTCAGTACTTC | TRBD1 | TRBJ2-4 | TRBV6-1 | -
CASSEHISYEQYF | TGTGCCAGCAGTGAACACATCTCCTACGAGCAGTACTTC | - | TRBJ2-7 | TRBV2 | -
CASSLGAGARNEQFF | TGTGCCAGCAGCTTAGGGGCGGGAGCAAGGAATGAGCAGTTCTTC | TRBD2 | TRBJ2-1 | TRBV7-9 | -
CASSLGQASYGYTF | TGTGCCAGCAGCTTGGGACAGGCCTCCTATGGCTACACCTTC | - | TRBJ1-2 | TRBV5-6 | -
CASSILRGADTQYF | TGCGCCAGCAGTATCCTGCGGGGAGCAGATACGCAGTATTTT | - | TRBJ2-3 | TRBV4-1 | -
CASSPTLTTHYEQYF | TGTGCCAGCAGTCCGACCCTTACTACCCACTACGAGCAGTACTTC | - | TRBJ2-7 | TRBV2 | -
CASTGGMPNEKLFF | TGTGCCAGCACCGGCGGTATGCCTAATGAAAAACTGTTTTTT | - | TRBJ1-4 | TRBV25-1 | few
CASRSIALAGDGEQFF | TGTGCCAGCAGGTCAATCGCACTAGCGGGAGACGGTGAGCAGTTCTTC | TRBD2 | TRBJ2-1 | TRBV11-3 | -
CASSLITNTGELFF | TGTGCCAGCAGCTTAATCACGAACACCGGGGAGCTGTTTTTT | - | TRBJ2-2 | TRBV11-3 | few